This T cell receptor beta chain was recorded in a study of CD8+ T cells in alopecia areata. Extraction and reverse transcription of RNA yielded cDNA as the sequencing template. The repertoire was sequenced with immunoSEQ multiplex PCR; TCRdb's copy has only in-frame clones and lacks some. Found here are 130,000 or so clones, 45% to 50% of them singletons; the top ten hold around a sixth. This clone was detected a few times. Germline V gene sequence: CDR1 GTSNPN, CDR2 SVGIG (reference sequence). V gave up 0 bases and J gave up 2 bases, with 11 bases separating them. This CDR3 has 14 amino acids. The input for sequencing was CD8+ T cells sorted from blood, taken at week 0. The rearrangement joins TRBV30 to TRBJ2-7; tentative D call: TRBD1 (5 bases). The source of this sequence is a human donor with alopecia areata. The CDR3 spells CAWSVRDRPYEQYF. Here the CDR3 DNA reads TGTGCCTGGAGTGTCCGCGACAGACCCTACGAGCAGTACTTC.